This T cell receptor (beta chain) was recorded in a study of CXCR3-negative and CXCR3-positive naive CD8 T cells. A word on this clonotype: Its matching antigen is unknown.

5' RACE with UMI labels generated the TRB cDNA libraries. Using the 5' RACE reads, TCRdb records one entry per CDR3 protein without DNA. Across roughly 110,000 distinct CDR3 sequences, the top ten clones capture roughly 0.35% of the sample. CD45RO-CCR7+CD27+CD95- characterized naive CD8+ T cells. Findings and caveats of the study: TRBV-TRBJ usage matched between naive CXCR3-negative and CXCR3-positive cells but not between memory cells. Partly lower CXCR3 expression followed cryopreservation, and most assays relied on fresh PBMCs. Each naive subset displayed comparably high diversity, whereas memory CD8+ cells displayed much lower diversity. CXCR3-negative naive cells had less hydrophobic TRB CDR3s than did CXCR3-positive naive cells.

Germline values: CDR1 SGHRS, CDR2 YFSETQ. The CDR3 covers 14 residues. This TCR was sampled from a human donor in good health. Some clones in this sample may be carry-over from other donors' samples. What was sequenced was naive CXCR3+ CD8+ T cells from blood. The sample's subset: CD45RO-CCR7+CD27+CD95- naive CD8+ T cells expressing CXCR3 (TNR3+). The rearrangement uses TRBV5-1 and TRBJ2-7; TCRdb's D call of TRBD1 is untestable without DNA. CDR3 region: CASSWTGAYGEQYF.